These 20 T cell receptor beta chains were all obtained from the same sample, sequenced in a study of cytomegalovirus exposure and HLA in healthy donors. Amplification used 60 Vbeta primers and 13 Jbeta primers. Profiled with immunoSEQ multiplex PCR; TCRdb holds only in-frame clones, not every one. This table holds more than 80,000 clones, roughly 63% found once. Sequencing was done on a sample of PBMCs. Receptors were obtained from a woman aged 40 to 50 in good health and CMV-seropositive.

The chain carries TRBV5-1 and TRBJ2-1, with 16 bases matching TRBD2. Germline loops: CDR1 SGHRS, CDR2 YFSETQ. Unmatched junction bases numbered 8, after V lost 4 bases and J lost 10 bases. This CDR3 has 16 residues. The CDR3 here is CASSGGLAGGGREQFF. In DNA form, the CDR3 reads TGCGCCAGCAGCGGGGGACTAGCGGGAGGGGGTAGGGAGCAGTTCTTC.

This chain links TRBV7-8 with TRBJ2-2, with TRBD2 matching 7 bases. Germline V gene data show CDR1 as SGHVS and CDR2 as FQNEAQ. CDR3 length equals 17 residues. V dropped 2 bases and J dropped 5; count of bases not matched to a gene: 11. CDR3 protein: CASSLSGWGGGTGELFF. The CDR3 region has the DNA TGTGCCAGCAGCTTATCGGGGTGGGGCGGGGGAACCGGGGAGCTGTTTTTT.

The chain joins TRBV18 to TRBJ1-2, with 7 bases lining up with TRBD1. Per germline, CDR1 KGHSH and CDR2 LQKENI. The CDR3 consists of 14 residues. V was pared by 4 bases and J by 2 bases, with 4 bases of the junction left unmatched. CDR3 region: CASSQATGNYGYTF. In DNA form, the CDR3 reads TGTGCCAGCTCACAGGCGACAGGGAACTATGGCTACACCTTC.

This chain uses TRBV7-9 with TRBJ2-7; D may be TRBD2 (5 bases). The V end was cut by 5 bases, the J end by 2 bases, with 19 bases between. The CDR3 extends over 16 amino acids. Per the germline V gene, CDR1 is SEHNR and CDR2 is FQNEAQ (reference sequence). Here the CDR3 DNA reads TGTGCCAGCAGCCGGGGAATTCGATCGGAGGCCTACGAGCAGTACTTC. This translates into CASSRGIRSEAYEQYF.

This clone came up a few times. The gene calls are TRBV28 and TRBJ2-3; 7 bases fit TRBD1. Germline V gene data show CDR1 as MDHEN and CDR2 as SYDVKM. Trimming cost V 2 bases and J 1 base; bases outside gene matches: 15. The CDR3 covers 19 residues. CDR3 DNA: TGTGCCAGCAGTTTAGGGGTAATTGGGACAGTCGACCGCACAGATACGCAGTATTTT. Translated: CASSLGVIGTVDRTDTQYF. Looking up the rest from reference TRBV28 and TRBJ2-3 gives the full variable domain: DVKVTQSSRYLVKRTGEKVFLECVQDMDHENMFWYRQDPGLGLRLIYFSYDVKMKEKGDIPEGYSVSREKKERFSLILESASTNQTSMYLCASSLGVIGTVDRTDTQYFGPGTRLTVL.

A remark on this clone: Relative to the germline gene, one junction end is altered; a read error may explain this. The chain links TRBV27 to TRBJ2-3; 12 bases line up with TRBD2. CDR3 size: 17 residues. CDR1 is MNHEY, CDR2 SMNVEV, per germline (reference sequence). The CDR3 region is CASSLWTSGTSTDTQYF. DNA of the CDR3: TGTGCCAGCAGCTTATGGACTAGCGGGACTAGCACAGATACGCAGTATTTT.

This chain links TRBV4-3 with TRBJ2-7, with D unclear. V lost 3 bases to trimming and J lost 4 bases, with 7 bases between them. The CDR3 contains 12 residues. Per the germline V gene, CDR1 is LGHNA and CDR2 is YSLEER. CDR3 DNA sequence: TGCGCCAGCAGCCAGCCAGGTTACGAGCAGTACTTC. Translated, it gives CASSQPGYEQYF.

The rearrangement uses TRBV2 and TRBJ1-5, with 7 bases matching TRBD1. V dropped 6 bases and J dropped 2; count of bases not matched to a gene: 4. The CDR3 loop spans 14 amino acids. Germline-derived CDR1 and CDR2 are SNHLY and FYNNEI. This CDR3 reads CASRRDSRNQPQHF. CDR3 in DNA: TGTGCCAGCAGGCGGGACAGTCGCAATCAGCCCCAGCATTTT.

The CDR3, as DNA: TGTGCCAGCTCACCCAGCGGAGCGAACACCGGGGAGCTGTTTTTT. Its protein product is CASSPSGANTGELFF. V usage is TRBV18 and J usage is TRBJ2-2; possibly TRBD2 for D (5 bases). The CDR3 is made up of 15 amino acids. The germline V gene has CDR1 KGHSH and CDR2 LQKENI. V was pared by 3 bases and J by 0 bases, with 8 bases between.

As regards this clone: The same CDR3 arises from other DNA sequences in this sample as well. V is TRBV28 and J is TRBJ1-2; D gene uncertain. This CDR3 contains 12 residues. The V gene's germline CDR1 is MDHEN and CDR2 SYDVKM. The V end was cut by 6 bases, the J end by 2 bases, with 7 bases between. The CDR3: CASSPRNYGYTF. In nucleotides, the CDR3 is TGTGCCAGCAGCCCCAGGAACTATGGCTACACCTTC.

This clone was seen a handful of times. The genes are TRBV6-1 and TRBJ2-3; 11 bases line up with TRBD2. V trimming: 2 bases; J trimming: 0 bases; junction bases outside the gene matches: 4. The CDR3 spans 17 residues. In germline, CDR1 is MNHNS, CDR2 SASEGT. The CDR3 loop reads CASSESRTSGSTDTQYF. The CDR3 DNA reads TGTGCCAGCAGTGAAAGTAGGACTAGCGGGAGCACAGATACGCAGTATTTT.

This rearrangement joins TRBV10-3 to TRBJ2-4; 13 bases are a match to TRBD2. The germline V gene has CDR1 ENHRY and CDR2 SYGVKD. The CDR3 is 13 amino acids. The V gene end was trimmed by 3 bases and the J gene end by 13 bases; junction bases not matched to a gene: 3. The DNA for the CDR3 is TGTGCCATCAGTGAACGACTAGCGGGAGGCCAGTACTTC. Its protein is CAISERLAGGQYF.

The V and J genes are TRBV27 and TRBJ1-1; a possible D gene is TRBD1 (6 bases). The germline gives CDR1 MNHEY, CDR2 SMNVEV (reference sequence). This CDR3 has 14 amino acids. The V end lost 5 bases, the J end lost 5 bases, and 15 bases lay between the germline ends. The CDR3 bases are TGTGCCAGCAGTCGCATTATTCAGGGGACTGAAGCTTTCTTT. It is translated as CASSRIIQGTEAFF.

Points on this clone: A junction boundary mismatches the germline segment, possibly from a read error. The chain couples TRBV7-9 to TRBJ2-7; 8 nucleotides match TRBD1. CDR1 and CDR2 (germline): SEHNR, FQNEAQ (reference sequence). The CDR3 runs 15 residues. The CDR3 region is CASSFAGTGNYGQYF. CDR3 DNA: TGTGCCAGCAGCTTCGCCGGGACAGGAAATTACGGGCAGTACTTC.

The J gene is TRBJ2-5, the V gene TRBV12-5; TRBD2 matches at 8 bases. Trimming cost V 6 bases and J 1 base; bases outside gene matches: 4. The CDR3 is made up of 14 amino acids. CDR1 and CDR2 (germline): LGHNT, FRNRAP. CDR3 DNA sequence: TGTGCTAGTGGCCGGGGGGGAAGCCAAGAGACCCAGTACTTC. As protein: CASGRGGSQETQYF.

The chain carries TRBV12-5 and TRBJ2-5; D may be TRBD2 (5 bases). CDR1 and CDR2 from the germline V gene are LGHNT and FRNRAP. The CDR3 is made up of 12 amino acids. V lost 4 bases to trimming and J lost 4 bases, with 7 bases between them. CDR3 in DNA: TGTGCTAGTGGTTCCGGAGGAGAGACCCAGTACTTC. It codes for CASGSGGETQYF. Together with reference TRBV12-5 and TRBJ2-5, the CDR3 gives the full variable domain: DARVTQTPRHKVTEMGQEVTMRCQPILGHNTVFWYRQTMMQGLELLAYFRNRAPLDDSGMPKDRFSAEMPDATLATLKIQPSEPRDSAVYFCASGSGGETQYFGPGTRLLVL.

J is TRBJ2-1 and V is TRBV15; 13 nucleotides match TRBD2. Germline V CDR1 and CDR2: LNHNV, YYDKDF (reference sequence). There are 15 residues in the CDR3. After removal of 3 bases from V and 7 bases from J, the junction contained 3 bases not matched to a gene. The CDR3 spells CATSSRTSGSNEQFF. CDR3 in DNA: TGTGCCACCAGCAGTAGGACTAGCGGGAGTAATGAGCAGTTCTTC.

The CDR3 spells CASTGGGWGTGELFF. The CDR3 DNA sequence: TGTGCCAGCACCGGGGGGGGCTGGGGCACCGGGGAGCTGTTTTTT. The chain joins TRBV6-1 to TRBJ2-2, with 8 positions matching TRBD2. This CDR3 has 15 residues. Germline CDR1 is MNHNS and CDR2 is SASEGT. V trimming: 7 bases; J trimming: 4 bases; junction bases outside the gene matches: 8.

The CDR3 DNA is TGTGCCAGCATTAAAACGGGACAGGGACTGAATGAGCAGTTCTTC. It is translated as CASIKTGQGLNEQFF. The chain uses TRBV14 and TRBJ2-1; 9 positions agree with TRBD1. CDR1 is SGHDN and CDR2 is FVKESK in the germline V gene. CDR3 length equals 15 residues. The V and J ends lost 7 bases and 7 bases, in that order; junction bases with no gene match: 11.

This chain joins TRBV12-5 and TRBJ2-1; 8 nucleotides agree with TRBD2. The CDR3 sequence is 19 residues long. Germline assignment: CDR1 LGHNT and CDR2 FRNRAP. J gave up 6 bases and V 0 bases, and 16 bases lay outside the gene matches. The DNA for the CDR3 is TGTGCTAGTGGTTTGGTATTGATTGGTCCCGGGAGGGCCACCAATGAGCAGTTCTTC. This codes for CASGLVLIGPGRATNEQFF.